This is a list of T cell receptor beta chains from one sample in a study of T cell responses to AZD1222 COVID-19 vaccine. Clones were sequenced by immunoSEQ multiplex PCR, and TCRdb holds only the in-frame ones, with some missing. In the table there are fewer than 75,000 clones, about 93% of which are singletons. The source was peripheral blood, collected 28 days after the second dose of the MenACWY control vaccine. These receptors were obtained from an adult who received the MenACWY meningococcal vaccine as a control. Both conserved end residues are trimmed from each CDR3. D genes are given only for firm matches.

V	D	J	CDR3
TRBV21-1	.	TRBJ2-6	ASRPRIGAPMAGANVLT
TRBV6-5	.	TRBJ1-6	ASRPAGRLNSPLH
TRBV11-2	.	TRBJ2-7	ASSPSDYEQY
TRBV15	.	TRBJ2-7	ATSPSGTVYEQY
TRBV30	TRBD2	TRBJ2-1	AWRTRAGGGYNEQF
TRBV12-3/TRBV12-4	.	TRBJ1-1	ATWGRNTEAF
TRBV7-2	.	TRBJ2-3	ASSSRRGADTQY
TRBV20-1	TRBD1	TRBJ1-4	SAWDSEKLF
TRBV6-2/TRBV6-3	.	TRBJ2-7	ASSYAEQLLGGEQY
TRBV6-5	.	TRBJ2-2	ASRPMNTGELF
TRBV9	.	TRBJ1-3	ASSGGGLSGNTIY
TRBV3-1/TRBV3-2	TRBD1	TRBJ1-2	ASSRGQGSGYT
TRBV5-1	.	TRBJ2-3	AATVRRDTDTQY
TRBV10-3	.	TRBJ1-5	AISDTSQGYSNQPQH
TRBV28	.	TRBJ1-1	ASSSPSGDTEAF
TRBV9	TRBD1	TRBJ2-7	ASSASGTATYEQY
TRBV3-1/TRBV3-2	.	TRBJ1-1	ASSQTISGNTEAF
TRBV11-3	.	TRBJ2-3	ASSLDGYTDTQY
TRBV29-1	.	TRBJ2-1	SVEEPRGQNNEQF
TRBV12-3/TRBV12-4	.	TRBJ2-4	ASTLSRGIQY
TRBV28	.	TRBJ2-7	ASSSADVYEQY
TRBV5-5	.	TRBJ1-4	ASSFIVGFDEKLF
TRBV9	.	TRBJ1-5	ASSVGGSAPQH
TRBV7-8	.	TRBJ2-1	ASSLWDGDEQF
TRBV5-5	TRBD1	TRBJ2-7	ASSLDRGAYYEQY
TRBV15	TRBD1	TRBJ1-1	ATSRELRDRGRWGKAF
TRBV18	.	TRBJ1-2	ASSLEDRANYGYT
TRBV27	.	TRBJ2-1	ASGPGTYFNEQF
TRBV5-5	.	TRBJ1-1	ASSWGDTEAF
TRBV4-1	.	TRBJ2-2	ASSPLLLTANTGELF
TRBV28	.	TRBJ1-1	ASSVGHMNTEAF
TRBV18	.	TRBJ1-1	ASSPSEGTEAF
TRBV11-2	.	TRBJ2-3	ASSLEITDTQY
TRBV18	.	TRBJ1-1	ASSFLAGGEAF
TRBV9	.	TRBJ2-5	ASSPPRGGEETQY
TRBV2	TRBD1	TRBJ2-5	ASSFPGTVSSQY
TRBV4-1	.	TRBJ2-7	ASSLGVASSYEQY
TRBV19	TRBD1	TRBJ2-4	ASSGQGGSIQY
TRBV28	TRBD1	TRBJ1-1	ATHSGTGLYTEAF
TRBV18	.	TRBJ1-4	ASSAGSTNEKLF
TRBV10-3	.	TRBJ2-2	AIRSVTGELF
TRBV2	TRBD2	TRBJ2-2	ASSGLAANTGELF
TRBV6-5	.	TRBJ1-1	ASPDLVLRNTEAF
TRBV18	.	TRBJ2-3	ASSEVGLRGDTQY
TRBV6-5	.	TRBJ2-2	ASRTAANTGELF
TRBV30	TRBD2	TRBJ2-3	ASTRGGWTDTQY
TRBV5-1	.	TRBJ2-2	ASSRNTGELF
TRBV4-2	.	TRBJ1-6	ASSQGGGSYNSPLH
TRBV28	.	TRBJ2-1	ASSLSNSYNEQF
TRBV24-1	.	TRBJ2-3	ATSDPSVAGSFSTDTQY
TRBV19	TRBD2	TRBJ2-7	ATAPWTSAPTYEQY
TRBV12-3/TRBV12-4	.	TRBJ1-2	AKSRANYGYT
TRBV3-1/TRBV3-2	.	TRBJ2-7	ASSQVEGTYEQY
TRBV6-1	.	TRBJ1-1	ASSDLGRVEAF
TRBV9	TRBD2	TRBJ2-1	ASSYSGGYNEQF